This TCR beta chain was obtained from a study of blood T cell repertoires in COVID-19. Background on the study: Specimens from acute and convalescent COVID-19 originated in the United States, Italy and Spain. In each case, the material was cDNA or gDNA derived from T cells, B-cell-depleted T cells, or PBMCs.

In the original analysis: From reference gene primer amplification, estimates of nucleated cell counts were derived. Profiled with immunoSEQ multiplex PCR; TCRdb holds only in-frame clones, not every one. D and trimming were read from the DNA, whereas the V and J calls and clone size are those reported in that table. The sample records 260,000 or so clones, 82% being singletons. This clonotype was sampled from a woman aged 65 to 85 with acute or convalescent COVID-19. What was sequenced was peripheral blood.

The CDR3 loop reads CASSVSGANTGELFF. The CDR3, as DNA: TGTGCCAGCAGCGTTAGCGGTGCGAACACCGGGGAGCTGTTTTTT. The chain links TRBV7-2 to TRBJ2-2, with a tentative D call TRBD2 (6 bases). This CDR3 comprises 15 residues. V lost 5 bases to trimming and J lost 0 bases, with 10 bases between them. CDR1 SGHTA and CDR2 FQGNSA come from the germline V gene.